Only a few counts were recorded for the clone carrying this TCR beta chain. CDR1 and CDR2 from the germline V gene are LGHNA and YSLEER. Between the trimmed V and J ends, which lost 4 bases and 2 bases, there was a span of 11 bases. The CDR3 contains 14 residues. Authors' data handling: Amplification from reference gene primers served as the basis for estimated nucleated cell counts. The method was immunoSEQ multiplex PCR; TCRdb's version includes in-frame clones alone and lacks a portion of them. V, J and clone size are taken as reported in that table, and D and trimming were inferred from the DNA itself. The table shows 90,000 to 150,000 clones, with roughly four fifths occurring only once. The data derive from a study of blood T cell repertoires in COVID-19. Background on the study: There were acute and convalescent COVID-19 samples, and they came from the United States, Italy and Spain. Nucleic acid was either cDNA or gDNA, and it came from T cells, B-cell-depleted T cells, or PBMCs.

The J gene is TRBJ1-1, the V gene TRBV4-3; tentative D call: TRBD1 (5 bases). The sequence was obtained from a human donor in a cohort sampled during active COVID-19. The sequencing input was peripheral blood. In DNA form, the CDR3 reads TGCGCCAGCAGCCGTGGGGGGGTTAACACTGAAGCTTTCTTT. Translation: CASSRGGVNTEAFF.